The entry that follows covers one TCR beta chain sequence. As yet, its antigen is unknown. Other DNA variants within this sample encode the same CDR3. The data were obtained in a study of shared clonotypes between healthy human individuals. Study-wide findings and caveats: Non-shared clonotypes had lower generation probabilities than those shared by all four donors. Naive subsets, compared against memory subsets, generally had larger estimated richness values.

The protocol was immunoSEQ multiplex PCR, while the TCRdb copy is restricted to in-frame clones and leaves out a portion. The sample holds a few million clones, just over 90% seen once. Per the germline V gene, CDR1 is LNHDA and CDR2 is SQIVND (reference sequence). V gave up 9 bases and J gave up 1 base, with 7 bases separating them. CDR3 length equals 12 residues. The TCR sequence derives from a man aged 18 to 29 in good health. The chain recombines TRBV19 with TRBJ1-5; D call uncertain. What was sequenced was naive CD4+ T cells sorted from blood. This sample's subset: CD45RA+ positively selected. This chain's CDR3 is CASSVSNQPQHF. The DNA for the CDR3 is TGTGCCAGCTCAGTCAGCAATCAGCCCCAGCATTTT.